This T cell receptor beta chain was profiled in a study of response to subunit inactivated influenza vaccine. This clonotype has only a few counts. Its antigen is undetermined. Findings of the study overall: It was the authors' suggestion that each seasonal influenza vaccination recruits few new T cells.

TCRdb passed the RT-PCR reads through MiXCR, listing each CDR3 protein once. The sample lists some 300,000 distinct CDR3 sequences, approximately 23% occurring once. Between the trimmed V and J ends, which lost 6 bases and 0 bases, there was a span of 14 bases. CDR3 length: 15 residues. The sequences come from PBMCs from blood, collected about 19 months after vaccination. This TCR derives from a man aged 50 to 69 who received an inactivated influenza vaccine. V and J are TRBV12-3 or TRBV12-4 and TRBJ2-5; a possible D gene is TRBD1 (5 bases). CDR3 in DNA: TGTGCCAGCAGGGCTACCCCAGGGTACCAAGAGACCCAGTACTTC. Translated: CASRATPGYQETQYF.